Listed below are T cell receptor beta chains from one sample, sequenced in a study of cytomegalovirus exposure and HLA in healthy donors. The table came from immunoSEQ multiplex PCR; TCRdb's copy has only in-frame clones and leaves some out. The sample has tens of thousands of clones, roughly nine tenths seen once. The sequenced material came from PBMCs. The receptors were gathered from a woman aged 25 to 39 in good health and CMV-seronegative. Both conserved end residues are part of each CDR3. A D gene is named only where the DNA matches it firmly.

d_gene,v_gene,j_gene,CDR3aa
TRBD2,TRBV10-3,TRBJ2-1,CAISFSGSRNEQFF
TRBD2,TRBV6-5,TRBJ2-2,CASSYSREPGELFF
TRBD2,TRBV9,TRBJ2-7,CASSVDEREDYEQYF
NA,TRBV19,TRBJ2-7,CASSMDSYEQYF
NA,TRBV19,TRBJ1-5,CASTNGMAQHF
TRBD2,TRBV18,TRBJ2-7,CASSPLSARTSLAEQYF
NA,TRBV18,TRBJ1-5,CASSPTTGSFQPQHF
NA,TRBV5-4,TRBJ2-1,CASSLGYGEQFF
NA,TRBV10-3,TRBJ2-1,CAISDTSSYNEQFF
TRBD2,TRBV18,TRBJ2-7,CASSPSGLAGDEQYF
NA,TRBV28,TRBJ2-5,CASSSPGPEETQYF
NA,TRBV2,TRBJ2-5,CASSGWDSSQETQYF
NA,TRBV28,TRBJ1-1,CASSFQSGTEAFF
TRBD2,TRBV7-3,TRBJ2-1,CASSRGTSSYNEQFF
TRBD1,TRBV19,TRBJ2-1,CASRGTGVMYNEQFF
TRBD2,TRBV4-1,TRBJ2-7,CASSQEKFTTSVSYEQYF
TRBD1,TRBV7-3,TRBJ1-1,CASSLMGQGATEAFF
NA,TRBV2,TRBJ2-5,CASKGPGLQETQYF
NA,TRBV6-1,TRBJ1-3,CASGGISGNTIYF
TRBD2,TRBV29-1,TRBJ2-1,CSVEIWTSGIDEQFF
TRBD2,TRBV5-8,TRBJ2-1,CASSQLVGLAGPNEQFF
NA,TRBV10-3,TRBJ2-1,CAISATASYNEQFF
TRBD2,TRBV11-2,TRBJ2-1,CASSLGLAGGSDNEQFF
NA,TRBV7-9,TRBJ2-5,CASRTRQKETQYF
NA,TRBV30,TRBJ1-1,CAWSVQENTEAFF
TRBD2,TRBV7-2,TRBJ2-5,CASSIGLAGVETQYF
NA,TRBV27,TRBJ2-3,CASSSLGTDTQYF
TRBD1,TRBV6-5,TRBJ1-2,CASSRTGGSYTF
TRBD1,TRBV2,TRBJ2-7,CASSEGAGTGVEQYF
NA,TRBV28,TRBJ2-1,CASKENVDLRPDEQFF
NA,TRBV7-9,TRBJ2-2,CASSRDTGELFF
TRBD2,TRBV5-1,TRBJ2-1,CASSPLSGGLAGAEQFF
NA,TRBV6-6,TRBJ1-2,CASSFRGGTSGYTF
TRBD1,TRBV19,TRBJ1-2,CASTRTGPLGYTF
TRBD2,TRBV28,TRBJ2-5,CASSSPGTNQETQYF
TRBD1,TRBV18,TRBJ1-5,CASSPGTGGGRGNQPQHF
TRBD2,TRBV5-1,TRBJ2-1,CASTSGTSVYNEQFF
TRBD2,TRBV19,TRBJ2-7,CASSSLAGTYEQYF
NA,TRBV4-2,TRBJ2-7,CASSQASQGSVEQYF
TRBD2,TRBV11-2,TRBJ2-3,CASSSLTSGGVTDTQYF
TRBD1,TRBV29-1,TRBJ2-3,CSVSRQGSTDTQYF
TRBD1,TRBV28,TRBJ1-2,CASNPGQGLMYGYTF
NA,TRBV6-5,TRBJ2-7,CASSYTTGTPLREQYF